A selection of T cell receptor beta chains follows, all from one sample in a study of T cell responses to AZD1222 COVID-19 vaccine. The repertoire was sequenced with immunoSEQ multiplex PCR; TCRdb's copy has only in-frame clones and lacks some. The data contain some 140,000 clones, over 75% of them singletons. The sample here was peripheral blood, taken 28 days after the second dose of the MenACWY control vaccine. All receptors derive from an adult who received the MenACWY meningococcal vaccine as a control. CDR3s include the opening cysteine and the closing phenylalanine or tryptophan. D genes are given only for firm matches.

D,V,CDR3
.,TRBV19,CASSLQGNSPLHF
.,TRBV5-5,CASSLQHEKLFF
.,TRBV4-3,CASSPSGELGGGYTF
TRBD1,TRBV6-5,CASSSTGERGYTF
.,TRBV5-4,CASSSSKTDTEAFF
.,TRBV28,CASTAGLASYEQYF
.,TRBV21-1,CASRTSGGGDEQFF
.,TRBV2,CASTGQFSGNTIYF
TRBD1,TRBV6-1,CASSGFWDRERSSTEAFF
.,TRBV2,CASSYREQTQYF
.,TRBV3-1/TRBV3-2,CASSQVSRVQNTEAFF
.,TRBV6-5,CASSYSWIDSGEKLFF
.,TRBV30,CAWTAGWDYGYTF
.,TRBV2,CASSEVRVGADGYTF
.,TRBV6-5,CASSPTARLDGELFF
TRBD1,TRBV7-9,CASSPPGQGLSGYTF
.,TRBV7-9,CASSFRAGELFF
.,TRBV5-6,CASSLALRATNEKLFF
TRBD2,TRBV12-3/TRBV12-4,CASERGAYNEQFF
TRBD2,TRBV5-4,CASTLGGGLNTGELFF
.,TRBV7-2,CASSLGVDYGYTF
.,TRBV29-1,CSVRDGTAGELFF
.,TRBV21-1,CASSKGGVLAGSKSSYNEQFF
.,TRBV23-1,CASSHGQRNTEAFF
TRBD1,TRBV9,CASSARQGRGDGYTF
.,TRBV6-2/TRBV6-3,CASSYSIGPNTEAFF
.,TRBV21-1,CASSKEKGLAGSTDTQYF
.,TRBV7-3,CASSFGGLGEQYF
.,TRBV27,CASRKNNQGSGEKLFF
TRBD1,TRBV5-6,CASSPVGTGAKNIQYF
TRBD2,TRBV28,CASRAWVAGGGETQYF
.,TRBV6-5,CASSLLSLNEKLFF
.,TRBV28,CASSPGLKGSRGAFF
.,TRBV19,CASSTPGLSYEQYF
TRBD1,TRBV28,CASSLYGTGGSYGYTF
.,TRBV5-1,CASSLAGRGNTEAFF
.,TRBV11-3,CASTEGNYEQYF
.,TRBV6-5,CASSSLQRGTDTQYF
TRBD2,TRBV11-2,CASTWAASGGSEQFF
.,TRBV5-1,CASSLADTYGYTF
.,TRBV6-1,CASSEILTGNTEAFF
TRBD1,TRBV18,CASSPSRQGASEKLFF
.,TRBV7-2,CASSLVAQNYGYTF
.,TRBV14,CASSHVQGSRNSPLHF
.,TRBV28,CASSARLDSPLHF
.,TRBV4-1,CASSLGTVNTEAFF
.,TRBV12-5,CASGLVRAGSAYF
.,TRBV27,CASSKPLDNEQFF
.,TRBV2,CASLRDTPNTEAFF